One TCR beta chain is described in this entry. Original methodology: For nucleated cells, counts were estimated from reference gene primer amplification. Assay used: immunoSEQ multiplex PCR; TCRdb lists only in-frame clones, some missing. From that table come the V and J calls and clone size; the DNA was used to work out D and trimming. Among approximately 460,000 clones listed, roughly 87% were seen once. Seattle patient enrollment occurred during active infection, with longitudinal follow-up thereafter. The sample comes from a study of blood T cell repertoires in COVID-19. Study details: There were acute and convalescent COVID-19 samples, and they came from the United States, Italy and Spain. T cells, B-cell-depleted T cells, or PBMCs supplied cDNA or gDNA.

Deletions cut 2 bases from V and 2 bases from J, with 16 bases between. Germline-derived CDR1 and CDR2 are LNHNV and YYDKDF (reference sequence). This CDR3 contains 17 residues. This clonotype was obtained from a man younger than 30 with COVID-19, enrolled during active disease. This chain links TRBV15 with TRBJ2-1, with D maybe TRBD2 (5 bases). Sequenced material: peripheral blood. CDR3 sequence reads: CATSRPFPSGPYNEQFF. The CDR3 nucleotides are TGTGCCACCAGCAGACCCTTCCCGAGCGGCCCCTACAATGAGCAGTTCTTC.